Included here is one T cell receptor (beta chain) sequence, with context. V lost 5 bases to trimming and J lost 4 bases, with 18 bases between them. Germline CDR1 and CDR2: SGHNT and YYREEE (reference sequence). The CDR3 is made up of 16 amino acids. This entry comes from a study of blood T cell repertoires in COVID-19. Generated by immunoSEQ multiplex PCR, the TCRdb table keeps only in-frame clones and is missing some. Of about 230,000 clones listed, approximately 87% are singletons. The sample was peripheral blood. V and J are TRBV5-4 and TRBJ1-4, with D possibly TRBD1 on 6 matching bases. The TCR sequence derives from a woman aged 70-85 years with active or convalescent COVID-19. The CDR3 DNA reads as TGTGCCAGCAGTCCGGACCCTGACAGGCATAATGAAAAACTGTTTTTT. This translates into CASSPDPDRHNEKLFF.